These 31 T cell receptor beta chains were all obtained from the same sample, sequenced in a study of response to subunit inactivated influenza vaccine. One entry per CDR3 protein results from TCRdb running MiXCR on the RT-PCR reads. The top ten clones hold roughly 11% of a sample with 710,000 or so distinct CDR3 sequences, around 16% of them seen once. Sequenced here: PBMCs from blood, sampled roughly 12 days after vaccination. These TCRs come from a man aged 45-60 years who received an inactivated influenza vaccine.

This clonotype was counted ten times or more. The chain recombines TRBV7-9 with TRBJ2-6; no clear D gene. This CDR3 contains 16 residues. The V gene lost 1 base and the J gene lost 1 base, with 8 bases spanning the gap. Germline V gene sequence: CDR1 SEHNR, CDR2 FQNEAQ (reference sequence). CDR3 loop: CASSLVVGSGANVLTF. CDR3 coding DNA: TGTGCCAGCAGCTTAGTGGTGGGATCTGGGGCCAACGTCCTGACTTTC.

This clonotype was counted at least ten times. The V and J genes are TRBV7-8 and TRBJ2-3; 11 bases are shared with TRBD2. V trimming: 0 bases; J trimming: 5 bases; junction bases outside the gene matches: 4. Germline CDR1 is SGHVS and CDR2 is FQNEAQ. This CDR3 has 16 amino acids. The CDR3 nucleotides read TGTGCCAGCAGCTTAGCTTACACTAGCGGGGGAGATACGCAGTATTTT. The encoded protein is CASSLAYTSGGDTQYF.

Many counts were recorded for this clonotype. The V gene is TRBV29-1, the J gene TRBJ2-2; D is undetermined. The V end was cut by 5 bases, the J end by 6 bases, with 13 bases between. This CDR3 has 13 residues. Germline values: CDR1 SQVTM, CDR2 ANQGSEA. The CDR3 region is CSVLHPSSGELFF. DNA for the CDR3: TGCAGCGTTTTACATCCCTCCTCCGGGGAGCTGTTTTTT.

This clonotype was counted at least ten times. V is TRBV4-3 and J is TRBJ1-1; 10 bases align to TRBD1. This CDR3 spans 16 amino acids. Germline V lookup: CDR1 LGHNA, CDR2 YSLEER. J lost 3 bases, V lost 0 bases, and 4 bases had no gene match. The CDR3 here is CASSQDGGQGDTEAFF. CDR3 nucleotide sequence: TGCGCCAGCAGCCAAGATGGAGGACAGGGGGACACTGAAGCTTTCTTT.

This clonotype has more than one count but fewer than ten. The chain combines TRBV12-3 or TRBV12-4 with TRBJ2-2; TRBD2 agrees at 7 bases. The CDR3 totals 16 residues. The ends lost 3 bases at V and 9 bases at J; junction bases unmatched: 13. The CDR3 nucleotides read TGTGCCAGCAGTTTGATCGGGGGGTACCGGGGGAGGGAGCTGTTTTTT. Residues: CASSLIGGYRGRELFF.

The chain joins TRBV3-1 to TRBJ1-2; weak D call: TRBD1 (6 bases). The CDR3 has 15 residues. CDR1 and CDR2 (germline): LGHDT, YNNKEL (reference sequence). Trimming shortened V by 2 bases and J by 6 bases, and 16 bases separated the two germline ends. The CDR3, as DNA: TGTGCCAGCAGCCAATTCCCGGCGGGGGGCCATGGCTACACCTTC. This translates into CASSQFPAGGHGYTF.

This clonotype was seen a few times. The rearrangement uses TRBV7-2 and TRBJ2-1, with 9 bases identical to TRBD2. This CDR3 contains 14 residues. Germline lookup yields CDR1 SGHTA and CDR2 FQGNSA. With 4 bases clipped from V and 9 bases from J, the junction kept 7 bases outside the gene matches. CDR3 coding DNA: TGTGCCAGCAGCTCAACCGGGACTAGCAGTGAGCAGTTCTTC. Protein sequence: CASSSTGTSSEQFF.

This chain joins TRBV27 and TRBJ2-2; D is tentatively TRBD1 or TRBD2 (5 bases each). The CDR3 runs 14 residues. V was cut by 6 bases and J by 3 bases, with 11 bases left in between. Germline-derived CDR1 and CDR2 are MNHEY and SMNVEV (reference sequence). The CDR3 region is CASSTGPYTGELFF. The CDR3 coding sequence is TGTGCCAGCAGCACGGGACCGTACACCGGGGAGCTGTTTTTT.

The chain couples TRBV11-2 to TRBJ2-6, with D unresolved. V was shortened by 3 bases and J by 0 bases, with 6 bases between the two germline ends. The germline V gene encodes CDR1 SGHAT and CDR2 FQNNGV. This CDR3 region has 15 residues. CDR3 DNA: TGTGCCAGCAGCTTCCCCCACTCTGGGGCCAACGTCCTGACTTTC. It encodes CASSFPHSGANVLTF.

This clonotype was found a few times. The chain has TRBV7-8 and TRBJ2-1; 8 nucleotides line up with TRBD1. The CDR3 contains 15 residues. V was clipped by 5 bases and J by 7 bases; unmatched bases: 10. CDR1 is SGHVS and CDR2 is FQNEAQ in the germline V gene. CDR3 residues: CASSPRLRGRNEQFF. The DNA for the CDR3 is TGTGCCAGCAGCCCTAGGCTCAGGGGGCGTAATGAGCAGTTCTTC.

A few counts support this clonotype. V is TRBV19 and J is TRBJ1-4; D gene ambiguous. The V and J ends lost 3 bases and 8 bases respectively, with 13 bases between them. The CDR3 extends over 14 amino acids. Looked up from germline, CDR1 is LNHDA and CDR2 is SQIVND (reference sequence). The CDR3 DNA sequence: TGTGCCAGTAGTATCGGCACCCAATGGGAAAAACTGTTTTTT. It translates to CASSIGTQWEKLFF. Together with reference TRBV19 and TRBJ1-4, the CDR3 gives the full variable domain: DGGITQSPKYLFRKEGQNVTLSCEQNLNHDAMYWYRQDPGQGLRLIYYSQIVNDFQKGDIAEGYSVSREKKESFPLTVTSAQKNPTAFYLCASSIGTQWEKLFFGSGTQLSVL.

This clonotype was observed a few times. The chain links TRBV12-3 or TRBV12-4 to TRBJ1-4; D may be TRBD1 (6 bases). The ends were cut back, 6 bases at V and 10 bases at J, with 15 bases in the middle. The length of the CDR3 is 13 residues. In DNA form, the CDR3 reads TGTGCCAGCAGATCCAACAGGGCTGGAAAACTGTTTTTT. This translates into CASRSNRAGKLFF.

The V and J genes are TRBV15 and TRBJ2-3; tentatively, D is TRBD2 (5 bases). V shed 1 base and J shed 1 base, with 9 bases lying between them. CDR1 LNHNV and CDR2 YYDKDF come from the germline V gene (reference sequence). The CDR3 spans 15 residues. The CDR3 DNA sequence: TGTGCCACCAGCAGAGGCCGGGATCGCACAGATACGCAGTATTTT. As protein: CATSRGRDRTDTQYF.

V gene TRBV6-2 or TRBV6-3 combines with J gene TRBJ2-1, with 8 positions matching TRBD2. V was clipped by 7 bases and J by 12 bases; unmatched bases: 8. The CDR3 consists of 12 residues. CDR1 and CDR2 (germline): MNHEY, SVGEGT. The CDR3 DNA follows: TGTGCCAGCACCAACGGGGGGGGGAGGCAGTTCTTC. Its translation is CASTNGGGRQFF.

V and J are TRBV7-8 and TRBJ2-1; no reliable D call. The CDR3 consists of 18 residues. Trimming removed 0 bases at V and 4 bases at J, with 19 bases between. Germline V lookup: CDR1 SGHVS, CDR2 FQNEAQ. The CDR3 is CASSLALPLRPPYNEQFF. The CDR3 DNA reads as TGTGCCAGCAGCTTAGCGCTACCCCTACGCCCCCCGTACAATGAGCAGTTCTTC. The full variable domain, with the rest looked up from reference TRBV7-8 and TRBJ2-1, is GAGVSQSPRYKVAKRGQDVALRCDPISGHVSLFWYQQALGQGPEFLTYFQNEAQLDKSGLPSDRFFAERPEGSVSTLKIQRTQQEDSAVYLCASSLALPLRPPYNEQFFGPGTRLTVL.

The table lists this clonotype with many counts. The chain employs TRBV7-2 and TRBJ2-2; 7 bases agree with TRBD1. The CDR3 runs to 13 residues. V shed 7 bases, J shed 4 bases, and the junction held 3 bases outside the gene matches. The germline gives CDR1 SGHTA, CDR2 FQGNSA. DNA of the CDR3: TGTGCCAGCAAACAGGGGATCACCGGGGAGCTGTTTTTT. This sequence encodes CASKQGITGELFF.

The rearrangement uses TRBV7-2 and TRBJ2-5, with TRBD2 matching over 14 bases. This CDR3 contains 15 residues. The V and J ends lost 4 bases and 5 bases, in that order; junction bases with no gene match: 3. Per germline, CDR1 SGHTA and CDR2 FQGNSA. CDR3 amino acids: CASSSTSGGVETQYF. CDR3 in DNA: TGTGCCAGCAGCTCGACTAGCGGGGGGGTGGAGACCCAGTACTTC. Looking up the rest from reference TRBV7-2 and TRBJ2-5 gives the full variable domain: GAGVSQSPSNKVTEKGKDVELRCDPISGHTALYWYRQSLGQGLEFLIYFQGNSAPDKSGLPSDRFSAERTGGSVSTLTIQRTQQEDSAVYLCASSSTSGGVETQYFGPGTRLLVL.

The V and J genes are TRBV29-1 and TRBJ2-5, with a tentative D call TRBD2 (7 bases). V lost 3 bases to trimming and J lost 5 bases, with 16 bases between them. The germline V gene has CDR1 SQVTM and CDR2 ANQGSEA. The CDR3 has 14 residues. For the CDR3, the DNA is TGCAGCGTTGACACAAGGGGGGGCCGGGAGACCCAGTACTTC. Translated: CSVDTRGGRETQYF.

This clonotype was picked up many times. The rearrangement uses TRBV7-9 and TRBJ2-1; D gene uncertain. V was clipped by 1 base and J by 4 bases, with 8 bases between them. CDR3 length equals 14 residues. CDR1 and CDR2 from the germline V gene are SEHNR and FQNEAQ (reference sequence). CDR3 loop: CASSLVFGYNEQFF. The CDR3 bases are TGTGCCAGCAGCTTAGTGTTCGGGTACAATGAGCAGTTCTTC.

The chain combines TRBV12-3 or TRBV12-4 with TRBJ1-2, with D perhaps TRBD1 (6 bases). The V end lost 6 bases, the J end lost 5 bases, and 19 bases lay between the germline ends. This CDR3 comprises 15 residues. Written as DNA, the CDR3 is TGTGCCAGCAGAACGAGCGGGACACCCGTTTATGGCTACACCTTC. Translated, it gives CASRTSGTPVYGYTF.

This clonotype was seen many times. The V gene is TRBV6-2 or TRBV6-3, the J gene TRBJ2-7; D possibly corresponds to TRBD1 (6 bases). This CDR3 region has 13 residues. Trimming left V 6 bases short and J 2 bases short, with 11 bases between. Germline values: CDR1 MNHEY, CDR2 SVGEGT. CDR3 in amino acids: CASRRGQTYEQYF. CDR3 nucleotides: TGTGCCAGCAGACGGGGACAAACCTACGAGCAGTACTTC.

The chain recombines TRBV4-3 with TRBJ2-7, with D tentatively TRBD1 (6 bases). V was pared by 3 bases and J by 4 bases, with 19 bases between. Germline values: CDR1 LGHNA, CDR2 YSLEER. This CDR3 region has 16 residues. The CDR3 nucleotides read TGCGCCAGCAGCCATTCCACTTTTGACAGGCTATACGAGCAGTACTTC. It is translated as CASSHSTFDRLYEQYF.

This clonotype was observed a few times. At one boundary the junction diverges from the germline segment, which might be a read error. The rearrangement joins TRBV11-2 to TRBJ2-7; perhaps TRBD2 as D (5 bases). This CDR3 comprises 12 residues. Germline V gives CDR1 SGHAT, CDR2 FQNNGV. CDR3 amino acids: CASSLDRTVHDF. CDR3 DNA sequence: TGTGCCAGCAGCTTAGATAGGACTGTTCACGACTTC.

The genes are TRBV2 and TRBJ2-1, with D possibly TRBD2 on 6 matching bases. CDR1 is SNHLY, CDR2 FYNNEI, per germline. V gave up 3 bases and J gave up 4 bases, with 19 bases separating them. The CDR3 has 17 amino acids. The CDR3 spells CASSEGGPLIKYNEQFF. The CDR3 nucleotides are TGTGCCAGCAGTGAGGGGGGACCACTCATTAAATACAATGAGCAGTTCTTC.

This clonotype was counted between two and nine times. The J gene is TRBJ2-1, the V gene TRBV19; 12 nucleotides line up with TRBD2. Germline assignment: CDR1 LNHDA and CDR2 SQIVND (reference sequence). The CDR3 loop spans 19 amino acids. The ends lost 3 bases at V and 0 bases at J; junction bases unmatched: 9. The CDR3 DNA reads TGTGCCAGTAGTATGTCCCTAGCGGGAGGGCCAAGCTCCTACAATGAGCAGTTCTTC. Protein product: CASSMSLAGGPSSYNEQFF.

This clonotype was counted at least ten times. This sequence joins TRBV4-2 and TRBJ2-7; 10 bases map to TRBD1. CDR3 size: 15 residues. Germline-derived CDR1 and CDR2 are LGHNA and YNFKEQ. Losses at the gene ends were 0 bases for V and 6 bases for J; bases not matched to a gene: 5. In DNA, the CDR3 is TGTGCCAGCAGCCAAGATTCGACAGGGGGCCTCGAGCAGTACTTC. Protein sequence: CASSQDSTGGLEQYF.

This clonotype was found many times. The chain couples TRBV25-1 to TRBJ1-2; maybe TRBD1 (6 bases). Trimming stripped 0 bases from V and 4 bases from J, with 15 bases between. CDR3 length equals 16 residues. Germline CDR1 and CDR2: MGHDK and SYGVNS. This CDR3 reads CASSEYAGGASYGYTF. The DNA of the CDR3 is TGTGCCAGCAGTGAATATGCGGGGGGCGCGAGCTATGGCTACACCTTC.

There are a few counts of this clonotype. In DNA, the CDR3 is TGTGCCAGCAGTGAAGTCGGTAACCCCTACGAGCAGTACTTC. This sequence encodes CASSEVGNPYEQYF. J is TRBJ2-7 and V is TRBV25-1; D call uncertain. Germline lookup yields CDR1 MGHDK and CDR2 SYGVNS. The V end was cut by 2 bases, the J end by 2 bases, with 10 bases between. CDR3 length equals 14 residues.

The chain uses TRBV29-1 and TRBJ2-1, with D unclear. V was pared by 3 bases and J by 4 bases, with 7 bases between. The CDR3 loop spans 12 amino acids. Germline CDR1 SQVTM, CDR2 ANQGSEA. CDR3 sequence: CSVDPDYNEQFF. The CDR3 coding sequence is TGCAGCGTTGATCCCGATTACAATGAGCAGTTCTTC.

This clonotype was picked up a small number of times. J is TRBJ1-4 and V is TRBV4-3, with D unresolved. Germline V gene data show CDR1 as LGHNA and CDR2 as YSLEER. The CDR3 extends over 17 amino acids. Trimming left V 1 base short and J 3 bases short, with 15 bases between. CDR3 sequence: CASSQASSTRANEKLFF. The CDR3 DNA follows: TGCGCCAGCAGCCAAGCTTCATCCACCCGGGCTAATGAAAAACTGTTTTTT.

The sample holds a few counts of this clonotype. The genes are TRBV20-1 and TRBJ1-5; D not certain. In germline, CDR1 is DFQATT, CDR2 SNEGSKA (reference sequence). Trimming left V 0 bases short and J 2 bases short, with 14 bases between. The CDR3 runs 16 residues. The CDR3 DNA sequence: TGCAGTGCTAGAGATTGGAAGTTGCAGGGCAATCAGCCCCAGCATTTT. This sequence encodes CSARDWKLQGNQPQHF.